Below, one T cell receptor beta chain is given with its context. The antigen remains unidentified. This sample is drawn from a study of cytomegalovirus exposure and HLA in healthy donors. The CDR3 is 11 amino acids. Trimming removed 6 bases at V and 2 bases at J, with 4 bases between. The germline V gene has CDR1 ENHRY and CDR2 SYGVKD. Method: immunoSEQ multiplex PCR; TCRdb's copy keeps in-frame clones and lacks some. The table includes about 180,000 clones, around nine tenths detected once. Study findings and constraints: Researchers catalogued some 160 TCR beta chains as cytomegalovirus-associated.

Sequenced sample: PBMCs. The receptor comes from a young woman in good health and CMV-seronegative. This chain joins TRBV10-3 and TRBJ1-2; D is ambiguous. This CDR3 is CAISANYGYTF. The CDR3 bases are TGTGCCATCAGCGCGAACTATGGCTACACCTTC.